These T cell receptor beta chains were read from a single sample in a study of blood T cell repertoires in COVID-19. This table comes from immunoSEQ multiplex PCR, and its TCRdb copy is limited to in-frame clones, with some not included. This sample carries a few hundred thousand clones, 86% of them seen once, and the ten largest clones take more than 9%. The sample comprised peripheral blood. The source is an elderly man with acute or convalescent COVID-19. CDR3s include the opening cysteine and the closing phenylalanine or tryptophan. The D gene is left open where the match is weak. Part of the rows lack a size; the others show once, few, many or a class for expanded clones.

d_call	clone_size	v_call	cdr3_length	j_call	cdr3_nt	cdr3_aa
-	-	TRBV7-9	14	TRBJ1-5	TGTGCCAGCAGCATACAGGGAGTATTTCAGCCCCAGCATTTT	CASSIQGVFQPQHF
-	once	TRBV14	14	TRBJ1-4	TGTGCCAGCAGCCAACCCGGGTGGTTTGAAAAACTGTTTTTT	CASSQPGWFEKLFF
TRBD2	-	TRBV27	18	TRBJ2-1	TGTGCCAGCAGACTAGGACTAGTGGTAGCGGGAGCGGGCAATGAGCAGTTCTTC	CASRLGLVVAGAGNEQFF
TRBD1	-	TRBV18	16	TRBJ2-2	TGTGCCAGCTCACATGGGACAGAAACGAACACCGGGGAGCTGTTTTTT	CASSHGTETNTGELFF
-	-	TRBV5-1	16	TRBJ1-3	TGCGCCAGCAGCTTGGACCCTCCCGGGGCTGGAAACACCATATATTTT	CASSLDPPGAGNTIYF
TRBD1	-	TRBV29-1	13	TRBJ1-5	TGCAGCGTTAATACAGGGGTTGGTCAGCCCCAGCATTTT	CSVNTGVGQPQHF
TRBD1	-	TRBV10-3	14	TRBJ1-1	TGTGCCATCAGTGCGACAGGGTCGGGCACTGAAGCTTTCTTT	CAISATGSGTEAFF
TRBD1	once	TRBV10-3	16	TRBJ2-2	TGTGCCATCACCCAAGACAGGGGTCCGAACACCGGGGAGCTGTTTTTT	CAITQDRGPNTGELFF
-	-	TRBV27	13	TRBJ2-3	TGTGCCAGCAGTTTACGGGTAACTGATACGCAGTATTTT	CASSLRVTDTQYF
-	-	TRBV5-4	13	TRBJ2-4	TGTGCCAGCAGCTCCCTAGGTGGTGACATTCAGTACTTC	CASSSLGGDIQYF
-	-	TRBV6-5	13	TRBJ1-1	TGTGCCAGCAGGGGGTGGACAGAGGCTGAAGCTTTCTTT	CASRGWTEAEAFF
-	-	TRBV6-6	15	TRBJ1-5	TGTGCCAGCAGTTACTCGAAGTTGGCTAATCAGCCCCAGCATTTT	CASSYSKLANQPQHF
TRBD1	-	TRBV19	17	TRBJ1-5	TGTGCCAGTAGTATCCGACAGGGTTGGAACGGCAGGGAGCCCCAGCATTTT	CASSIRQGWNGREPQHF
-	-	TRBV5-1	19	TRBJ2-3	TGCGCCAGCAGTCGACCTCAGGGCTCTAATTTCCCTAGCACAGATACGCAGTATTTT	CASSRPQGSNFPSTDTQYF
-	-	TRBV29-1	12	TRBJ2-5	TGCAGCGTTGTGAACGGCGCGGGGACCCAGTACTTC	CSVVNGAGTQYF
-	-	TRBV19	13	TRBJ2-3	TGTGCCAGTAGTAGACCAGGGGCAGATACGCAGTATTTT	CASSRPGADTQYF
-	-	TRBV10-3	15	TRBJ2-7	TGTGCCACCATTGACGGGACAACCCTTTCCTACGAGCAGTACTTC	CATIDGTTLSYEQYF